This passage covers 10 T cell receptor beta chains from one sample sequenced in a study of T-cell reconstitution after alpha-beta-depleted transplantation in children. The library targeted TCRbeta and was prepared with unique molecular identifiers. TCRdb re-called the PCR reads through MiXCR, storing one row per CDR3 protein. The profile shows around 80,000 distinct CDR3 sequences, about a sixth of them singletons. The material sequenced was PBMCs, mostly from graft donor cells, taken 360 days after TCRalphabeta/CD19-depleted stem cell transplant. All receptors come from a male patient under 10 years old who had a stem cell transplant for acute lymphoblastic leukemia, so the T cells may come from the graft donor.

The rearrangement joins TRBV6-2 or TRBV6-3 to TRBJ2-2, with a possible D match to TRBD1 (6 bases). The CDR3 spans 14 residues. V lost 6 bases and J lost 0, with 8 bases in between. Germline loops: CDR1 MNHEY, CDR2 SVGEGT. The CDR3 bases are TGTGCCAGCAGCTGGACAGCGAACACCGGGGAGCTGTTTTTT. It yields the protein CASSWTANTGELFF.

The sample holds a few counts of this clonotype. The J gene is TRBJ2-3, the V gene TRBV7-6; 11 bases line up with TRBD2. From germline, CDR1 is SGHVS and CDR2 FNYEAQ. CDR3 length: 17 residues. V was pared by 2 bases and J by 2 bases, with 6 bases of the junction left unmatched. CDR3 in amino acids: CASSLFQTSGNTDTQYF. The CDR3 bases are TGTGCCAGCAGCTTATTCCAGACTAGCGGGAACACAGATACGCAGTATTTT.

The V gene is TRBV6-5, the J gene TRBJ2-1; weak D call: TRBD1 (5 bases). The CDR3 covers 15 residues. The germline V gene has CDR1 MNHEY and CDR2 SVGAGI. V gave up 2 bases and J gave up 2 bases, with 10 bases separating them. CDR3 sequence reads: CASSYGWGPYNEQFF. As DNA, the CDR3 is TGTGCCAGCAGTTACGGGTGGGGCCCCTACAATGAGCAGTTCTTC.

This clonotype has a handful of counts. The CDR3 region is CSARRSGGGSDTQYF. The CDR3 coding sequence is TGCAGTGCTAGACGTAGCGGGGGGGGCTCAGATACGCAGTATTTT. The chain uses TRBV20-1 and TRBJ2-3; TRBD2 matches 11 bases. Germline loops: CDR1 DFQATT, CDR2 SNEGSKA (reference sequence). The CDR3 runs to 15 residues. V dropped 2 bases and J dropped 4; count of bases not matched to a gene: 5.

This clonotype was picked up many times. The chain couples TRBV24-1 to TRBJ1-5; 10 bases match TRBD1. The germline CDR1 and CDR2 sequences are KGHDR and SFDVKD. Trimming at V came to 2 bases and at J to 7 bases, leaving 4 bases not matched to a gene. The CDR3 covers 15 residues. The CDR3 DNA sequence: TGTGCCACCAGTGATTCCGGGACAGGGGCCCAGCCCCAGCATTTT. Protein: CATSDSGTGAQPQHF.

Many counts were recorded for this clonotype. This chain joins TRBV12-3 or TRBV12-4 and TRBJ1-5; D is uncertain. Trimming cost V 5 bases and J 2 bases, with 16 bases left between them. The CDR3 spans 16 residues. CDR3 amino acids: CASSPNKAAGNQPQHF. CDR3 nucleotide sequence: TGTGCCAGCAGTCCCAACAAGGCCGCGGGCAATCAGCCCCAGCATTTT.

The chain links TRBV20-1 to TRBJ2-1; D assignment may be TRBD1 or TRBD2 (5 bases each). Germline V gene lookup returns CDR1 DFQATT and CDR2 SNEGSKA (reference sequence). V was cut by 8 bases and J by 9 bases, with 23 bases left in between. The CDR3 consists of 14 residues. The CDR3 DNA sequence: TGCAGTTCCTCCCCGGTGACGGGACGGGCTGAGCAGTTCTTC. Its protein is CSSSPVTGRAEQFF.

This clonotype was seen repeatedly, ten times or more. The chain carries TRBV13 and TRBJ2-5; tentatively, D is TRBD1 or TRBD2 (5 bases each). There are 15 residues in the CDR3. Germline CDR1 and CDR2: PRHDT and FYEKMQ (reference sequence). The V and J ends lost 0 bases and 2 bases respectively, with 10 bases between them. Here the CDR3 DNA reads TGTGCCAGCAGCTTAGGCTGGGGGAATCAAGAGACCCAGTACTTC. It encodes CASSLGWGNQETQYF.

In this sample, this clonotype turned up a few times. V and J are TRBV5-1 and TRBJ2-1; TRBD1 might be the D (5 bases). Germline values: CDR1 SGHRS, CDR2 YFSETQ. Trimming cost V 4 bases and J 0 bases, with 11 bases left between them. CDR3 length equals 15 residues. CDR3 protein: CASSQTVPSYNEQFF. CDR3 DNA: TGCGCCAGCAGCCAGACAGTCCCCTCCTACAATGAGCAGTTCTTC.

Here the CDR3 DNA reads TGTGCCATCAGGTCGCTAGCGGGAGGAGGAAATGAGCAGTTCTTC. Translating gives CAIRSLAGGGNEQFF. The chain joins TRBV10-3 to TRBJ2-1, with TRBD2 matching 11 bases. The CDR3 contains 15 residues. V was clipped by 6 bases and J by 7 bases; unmatched bases: 8. Germline V CDR1 and CDR2: ENHRY, SYGVKD.